These T cell receptor beta chains were read from a single sample in a study of T-cell memory formation after mild COVID-19. TCRdb redid the calling of the 5' RACE reads with MiXCR, one entry per CDR3 protein. The data show fewer than 450,000 distinct CDR3 sequences, around 20% seen once. What was sequenced was PBMCs or a T cell subset sorted from them (not recorded which). Receptors were obtained from an adult woman who had mild COVID-19 (a few samples of this study predate the infection). Cell type and time point are not known. CDR3s include the opening cysteine and the closing phenylalanine or tryptophan. D genes are given only for firm matches. Size tells how often a clone was seen (once, few, many) or the class of an expanded clone, and some rows leave it out.

TRBJ1-1 TRBV4-1 TRBD1 many TGCGCCAGCAGCCCGGGACAGGGAGGGACTGAAGCTTTCTTT CASSPGQGGTEAFF
TRBJ2-3 TRBV14 TRBD2 few TGTGCCAGCAGCCGACTAGCGGGAGGGCCGTACACAGATACGCAGTATTTT CASSRLAGGPYTDTQYF
TRBJ2-1 TRBV29-1 TRBD2 - TGCAGCGTCCTTGGGACTAGCGATCGGAACAATGAGCAGTTCTTC CSVLGTSDRNNEQFF
TRBJ2-7 TRBV12-3/TRBV12-4 - many TGTGCCAGCAGTTTAGGAGAGTCCTACGAGCAGTACTTC CASSLGESYEQYF
TRBJ2-1 TRBV30 TRBD2 - TGTGCCCGGATACTAGCGGGAGGAGTGAATGAGCAGTTCTTC CARILAGGVNEQFF
TRBJ2-2 TRBV6-5 TRBD1 few TGTGCCAGCAGTCGGGACAGGGGGCTAAGCGGGGAGCTGTTTTTT CASSRDRGLSGELFF
TRBJ1-4 TRBV19 TRBD1 - TGTGCCAGTAGTATGGACAGGGTATACGAAAAACTGTTTTTT CASSMDRVYEKLFF
TRBJ2-7 TRBV18 TRBD1 many TGTGCCAGCTCAGCAGGAACTGGACAGGTTGTGGGCGAGCAGTACTTC CASSAGTGQVVGEQYF
TRBJ2-3 TRBV7-6 - few TGTGCCAGCAGCCAAGCCATGAGGACAGATACGCAGTATTTT CASSQAMRTDTQYF
TRBJ2-5 TRBV11-2 - - TGTGCCAGCAGCTTGGCTCGGTCGGGACTAGAGACCCAGTACTTC CASSLARSGLETQYF
TRBJ2-3 TRBV24-1 TRBD1 - TGTGCCACCAGTGAGTCCGGGACAGCTAGCACAGATACGCAGTATTTT CATSESGTASTDTQYF
TRBJ2-1 TRBV29-1 TRBD1 - TGCAGCGTGCCCGACAGGGACGTCCACAATGAGCAGTTCTTC CSVPDRDVHNEQFF
TRBJ2-3 TRBV4-2 TRBD2 - TGTGCCAGCAGCCAAGTCCAGGGACTAGCGGGGGGCTGGGGAGATACGCAGTATTTT CASSQVQGLAGGWGDTQYF
TRBJ2-2 TRBV11-2 TRBD2 few TGTGCCAGCAGCTTTTCCCTGGGGGGACTAGCGACGAACACCGGGGAGCTGTTTTTT CASSFSLGGLATNTGELFF
TRBJ1-2 TRBV7-6 TRBD1 - TGTGCCAGCAGCCCCTCCACAGGGGGTGGCTATGGCTACACCTTC CASSPSTGGGYGYTF
TRBJ1-1 TRBV12-3/TRBV12-4 - many TGTGCCAGCAGTTATACAGGGAACACTGAAGCTTTCTTT CASSYTGNTEAFF
TRBJ1-2 TRBV5-1 - few TGCGCCAGCAGCTTGGGTCCGGGGGATTCGCTTGGCTACACCTTC CASSLGPGDSLGYTF
TRBJ1-2 TRBV28 - few TGTGCCAGCAGTACTCTAGGCGGGAGGGGTAACTATGGCTACACCTTC CASSTLGGRGNYGYTF
TRBJ2-1 TRBV5-1 TRBD1 few TGCGCCAGCAGCCCAAGGACAGGTCATAGGAATGAGCAGTTCTTC CASSPRTGHRNEQFF
TRBJ2-1 TRBV11-3 TRBD2 - TGTGCCAGCAGCTTTATGCTAGCGGGGGGCCCCAATGAGCAGTTCTTC CASSFMLAGGPNEQFF
TRBJ2-7 TRBV19 - few TGTGCCAGTAGCGACCTGGGACTGACCTACGAGCAGTACTTC CASSDLGLTYEQYF
TRBJ2-5 TRBV29-1 - - TGCAGCGTTGGCCGAAATCGCGGGGAGACCCAGTACTTC CSVGRNRGETQYF
TRBJ2-5 TRBV6-5 - - TGTGCCAGCAGTAGGGGATTGATAGGGCTTCTACAAGAGACCCAGTACTTC CASSRGLIGLLQETQYF
TRBJ1-1 TRBV7-9 - - TGTGCCAGCAGCTCGCTCGGCAGGGAACCATTGAACACTGAAGCTTTCTTT CASSSLGREPLNTEAFF
TRBJ2-5 TRBV2 TRBD2 - TGTGCCAGCAGTATTGGGACTAGCGGCGGCATAAGGTCATACTTC CASSIGTSGGIRSYF
TRBJ1-1 TRBV6-5 TRBD1 many TGTGCCAGCAGTTACTCCGGACAGGGAGCTGAAGCTTTCTTT CASSYSGQGAEAFF
TRBJ2-4 TRBV7-9 TRBD1 few TGTGCCAGCAGCCCTGAGCTTAACCGGGACAGAAACATTCAGTACTTC CASSPELNRDRNIQYF
TRBJ2-7 TRBV12-3/TRBV12-4 - many TGTGCCAGCAGCCCCGGACTTGCCTACGAGCAGTACTTC CASSPGLAYEQYF
TRBJ1-4 TRBV6-5 TRBD1 few TGTGCCAGCAGTTACGTGGGACAGGGGGAAAAACTGTTTTTT CASSYVGQGEKLFF
TRBJ2-1 TRBV20-1 TRBD2 - TGCAGTGCTAAAAGGGACTACTACAATGAGCAGTTCTTC CSAKRDYYNEQFF
TRBJ2-1 TRBV24-1 TRBD2 few TGTGCCATTACGGCGGGGGGCCTCTCCTACAATGAGCAGTTCTTC CAITAGGLSYNEQFF
TRBJ2-5 TRBV15 TRBD2 - TGTGCCACTAAGAGACTAGCGACGTACCAAGAGACCCAGTACTTC CATKRLATYQETQYF
TRBJ2-5 TRBV4-1 TRBD1 - TGCGCCAGCAGCCCCGACAGGGTGTGGGAGACCCAGTACTTC CASSPDRVWETQYF
TRBJ2-1 TRBV29-1 TRBD1 many TGCAGCGGGGGGACAGGGAGTACCTACAATGAGCAGTTCTTC CSGGTGSTYNEQFF
TRBJ2-3 TRBV3-1 TRBD2 - TGTGCCAGCAGTTCAATTGGGACTAGCGGGGGGCCCACAGATACGCAGTATTTT CASSSIGTSGGPTDTQYF
TRBJ2-1 TRBV19 TRBD1 - TGTGCCAGTAGTATGGACAGGGGGAGTACAAATGAGCAGTTCTTC CASSMDRGSTNEQFF
TRBJ2-3 TRBV5-6 TRBD2 many TGTGCCAGCAGCTTTATGGCGGGAGTGGGCACAGATACGCAGTATTTT CASSFMAGVGTDTQYF
TRBJ2-3 TRBV20-1 TRBD2 - TGCAGTGCTAGCTTAGCGGGAGCGGGAGATACGCAGTATTTT CSASLAGAGDTQYF
TRBJ1-1 TRBV20-1 TRBD1 - TGCAGTGCTAGGGGGACAGGGGGCTTCACTGAAGCTTTCTTT CSARGTGGFTEAFF
TRBJ2-5 TRBV2 - - TGTGCCAGCAGTGTACTCCAAGAGACCCAGTACTTC CASSVLQETQYF
TRBJ2-7 TRBV7-2 TRBD2 - TGTGCCAGCAGCTCTCACACCATGACTAGCGTAAGCTCCTACGAGCAGTACTTC CASSSHTMTSVSSYEQYF
TRBJ1-1 TRBV29-1 - - TGCAGCGGGATTATCACCGGGGGCACTGAAGCTTTCTTT CSGIITGGTEAFF
TRBJ2-5 TRBV12-3/TRBV12-4 - - TGTGCCAGCACTACTCGCCCCCAAGAGACCCAGTACTTC CASTTRPQETQYF
TRBJ2-5 TRBV6-5 - - TGTGCCAGCAGGGCCGAACAGGTTTTCGGCGAGACCCAGTACTTC CASRAEQVFGETQYF
TRBJ2-7 TRBV5-1 TRBD2 - TGCGCCAGCAGCTTGGGAAGTGAGACTAGCGTTCCCGAGCAGTACTTC CASSLGSETSVPEQYF
TRBJ2-3 TRBV29-1 - many TGCAGCGTTGCACCCGGACCAGATACGCAGTATTTT CSVAPGPDTQYF
TRBJ2-7 TRBV30 TRBD2 - TGTGCCTGGAGCGGGGGGACCCATTCCTACGAGCAGTACTTC CAWSGGTHSYEQYF
TRBJ2-3 TRBV19 TRBD2 few TGTGCCAGTAGTTCTTACGGGACTAGCGGGCTGAGCACAGATACGCAGTATTTT CASSSYGTSGLSTDTQYF
TRBJ2-1 TRBV15 - few TGTGCCACCAGCTTGGACCGGACCCTCACGCTCTTC CATSLDRTLTLF
TRBJ2-1 TRBV18 - once TGTGCCAGCTCACCACAGCGCCGGGAAAAATACAATGAGCAGTTCTTC CASSPQRREKYNEQFF
TRBJ2-7 TRBV4-1 - - TGCGCCAGCAGCCAAGACTCGCGGGACGAGCAGTACTTC CASSQDSRDEQYF
TRBJ2-7 TRBV5-1 - - TGCGCCAGCAGCGGGGACGAGCAGTACTTC CASSGDEQYF
TRBJ1-4 TRBV4-1 TRBD1 - TGCGCCAGCAGCTATAAACCCCAGGGGGCTGGGGAAAAACTGTTTTTT CASSYKPQGAGEKLFF
TRBJ1-5 TRBV7-9 TRBD1 - TGTGCCAGCAGCTTAGCGACAGGGAATCAGCCCCAGCATTTT CASSLATGNQPQHF
TRBJ2-7 TRBV12-3/TRBV12-4 TRBD2 - TGTGCCAGCAGTTGGACTAGCGGTAACGAGCAGTACTTC CASSWTSGNEQYF
TRBJ2-7 TRBV12-3/TRBV12-4 - few TGTGCCAGCAGTCAGGGGGGCCGCGAGCAGTACTTC CASSQGGREQYF
TRBJ2-3 TRBV5-1 - many TGCGCCAGCAGCTGGGGCGGGGTAAGCACAGATACGCAGTATTTT CASSWGGVSTDTQYF